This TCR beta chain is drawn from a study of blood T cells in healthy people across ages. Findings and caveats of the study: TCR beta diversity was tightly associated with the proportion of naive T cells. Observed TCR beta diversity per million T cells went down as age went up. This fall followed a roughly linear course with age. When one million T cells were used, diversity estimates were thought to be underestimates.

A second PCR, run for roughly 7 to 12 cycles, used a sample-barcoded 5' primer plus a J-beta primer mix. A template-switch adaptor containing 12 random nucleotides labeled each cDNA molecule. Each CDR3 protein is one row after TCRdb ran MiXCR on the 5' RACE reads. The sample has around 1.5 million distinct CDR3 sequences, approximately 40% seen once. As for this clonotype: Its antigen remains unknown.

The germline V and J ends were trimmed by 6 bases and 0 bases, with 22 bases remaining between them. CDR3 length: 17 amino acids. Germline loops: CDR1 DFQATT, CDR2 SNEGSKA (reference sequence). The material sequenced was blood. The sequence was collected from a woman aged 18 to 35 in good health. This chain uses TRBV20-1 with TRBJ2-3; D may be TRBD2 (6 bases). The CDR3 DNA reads TGCAGTGCGGCGGTAGATCCGGGAGCCTCTAGCACAGATACGCAGTATTTT. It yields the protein CSAAVDPGASSTDTQYF.